This T cell receptor beta chain was documented in a study of cytomegalovirus exposure and HLA in healthy donors (TCRdb year 2017). About the study as a whole: According to a later analysis, the 120 or so validation repertoires were produced on the same platform as the 666 repertoires of the first cohort. The study aimed to test whether cataloging public T cell receptors could reveal signatures of past pathogen exposure. Along with the roughly 610-subject first cohort, a separate validation cohort of approximately 110 different subjects was used. The study combined high-throughput TCR immunosequencing, statistical association of individual TCRs with disease status, and machine learning to predict cytomegalovirus infection status. Beyond this particular receptor, the publication reports: The classifier was reported to diagnose cytomegalovirus status with high specificity and sensitivity in both the original and validation cohorts. Across donors, most TCR sequences were observed very rarely, whereas some public TCRs were present in many individuals. Of the cluster scores, 90% to 95% were above 0 in a later analysis, which found that TCRs clustered in the first cohort also tended to co-occur in the 95 to 150 validation repertoires. All 120 or so repertoires were used to score co-occurrence in the validation cohort in a later analysis, because that analysis had no HLA typing for the cohort. According to the authors, the approach could potentially be generalized to other disease states and immunological phenotypes. The study gave a list of more than 150 TCR beta chains associated with cytomegalovirus. In vitro tests confirmed that a few of the cytomegalovirus-associated TCR beta chains recognize cytomegalovirus antigens.

With regard to this clone: Its antigen is unknown. One base away there is no much larger clone; base qualities are not given.

Preparation of the library involved the immunoSEQ multiplex PCR assay. In the authors' own workflow: A statistical classification framework was developed to diagnose cytomegalovirus status using the catalog of TCR beta chain sequences. TCRdb re-hosts the immuneACCESS table, in-frame sequences only. Its copies lack some clones; in the studies checked, an unresolved V gene accounts for under half of them, and the cause for the rest is not known. V, J and clone size reflect that table, while D and trimming were determined from the DNA. For this sample there are 260,000 or so clones; roughly 88% appear just once. Together, the top ten hold approximately 0.94% of the sample. Donors formed part of the validation cohort, which comprised 120 subjects and was distinct from the first cohort of under 800 subjects. V gives up 4 bases and J gives up 0 bases, and the segment between their germline ends measures 13 bases. The CDR3 covers 15 residues, taking in both the cysteine and the phenylalanine. Just the 45-base CDR3 DNA is kept, in frame starting at base 1. CDR1 and CDR2, per the germline V gene, are SGHRS and YFSETQ.

The sequence joins TRBV5-1 to TRBJ1-2; the D gene lacks a confident call. Sequencing was carried out using PBMCs. The source of this sequence is a woman aged 18 to 35 in good health and CMV-seronegative. The CDR3: CASSPTGLANYGYTF. The nucleotides read TGCGCCAGCAGCCCCACGGGGTTGGCTAACTATGGCTACACCTTC.